Following are 18 T cell receptor beta chains from one sample sequenced in a study of CD8 T cells in Susac syndrome (dated by TCRdb to between 2018 and 2020). The library came from the immunoSEQ multiplex PCR assay. RNA was extracted with the RNeasy kit and roughly 0.45 to 1 ug was reverse transcribed using random hexamers. TCRdb handled the public reads itself, with Q25 trimming in fastp and clone calling in MiXCR, and kept productive beta chains. Each entry merges the rows of one CDR3 protein and shows their most common DNA and genes. In this sample the table shows 100,000 or so distinct CDR3 sequences, about 90% of which occur a single time. The biggest ten clones account for more than 0.13% of the sample. Sequencing used CD4+ T cells from PBMCs. These receptors were taken from a human donor in good health.

This chain uses TRBV7-2 with TRBJ1-2; D call uncertain. Trimming removed 4 bases from V and 2 bases from J, with 8 bases in between. CDR1 and CDR2 (germline): SGHTA, FQGNSA. The CDR3 extends over 13 amino acids. The CDR3 loop is CASSSRANYGYTF. In DNA, the CDR3 is TGTGCCAGCAGCTCGAGAGCCAACTATGGCTACACCTTC.

The chain is built from TRBV3-1 and TRBJ2-1, with D perhaps given as TRBD1 or TRBD2 (6 bases each). This CDR3 has 14 amino acids. Per the germline V gene, CDR1 is LGHDT and CDR2 is YNNKEL (reference sequence). Trimming took off 4 bases at V and 6 bases at J, with 13 bases between the two ends. CDR3 sequence (DNA): TGTGCCAGCAGCCCGGGGGCAGGGGCCAATGAGCAGTTCTTC. It translates to CASSPGAGANEQFF.

The chain carries TRBV3-1 and TRBJ2-2; 10 bases fit TRBD1. V trimming: 5 bases; J trimming: 6 bases; junction bases outside the gene matches: 6. CDR3 length: 15 residues. CDR1 is LGHDT, CDR2 YNNKEL, per germline (reference sequence). The CDR3 DNA is TGTGCCAGCAGCGGATGGACAGGGGGTCCCGGGGAGCTGTTTTTT. Translated: CASSGWTGGPGELFF.

A note on this clonotype: Its ends do not fully match the called genes, so a read error is possible. The chain joins TRBV20-1 to TRBJ1-2, with a weak D call TRBD1 (6 bases). Per the germline V gene, CDR1 is DFQATT and CDR2 is SNEGSKA (reference sequence). The CDR3 has 17 amino acids. CDR3 nucleotides: TGCAGTGCCAGAGGTTCTAGGGTTGGACAGTCCAACTATGGCTACACCTTC. It is translated as CSARGSRVGQSNYGYTF.

This clonotype was recorded only once. The chain employs TRBV2 and TRBJ2-1; 12 bases line up with TRBD2. The germline V gene encodes CDR1 SNHLY and CDR2 FYNNEI. This CDR3 has 16 amino acids. V lost 4 bases to trimming and J lost 5 bases; unmatched junction nucleotides: 6. The CDR3, as DNA: TGTGCCAGCAGTGGTCCTCTAGCGGGAGGGGACAATGAGCAGTTCTTC. This gives the protein CASSGPLAGGDNEQFF.

The V call is TRBV29-1, the J call TRBJ1-2; D is unresolved. This CDR3 is built from 14 residues. The germline V and J ends were trimmed by 0 bases and 4 bases, with 12 bases remaining between them. The germline gives CDR1 SQVTM, CDR2 ANQGSEA. The CDR3 loop reads CSVEDLNRGYGYTF. In nucleotides, the CDR3 is TGCAGCGTTGAAGATCTGAACAGAGGCTATGGCTACACCTTC.

This clonotype was seen once. This sequence joins TRBV18 and TRBJ1-1; D is uncertain. Trimming cost V 6 bases and J 7 bases, with 9 bases left between them. Looked up from germline, CDR1 is KGHSH and CDR2 is LQKENI. The CDR3 consists of 11 residues. The CDR3 sequence is CASSALVEAFF. The CDR3 nucleotides read TGTGCCAGCTCTGCCTTAGTTGAAGCTTTCTTT.

The rearrangement links TRBV29-1 to TRBJ1-1, with D uncertain. This CDR3 is built from 12 residues. The germline V gene encodes CDR1 SQVTM and CDR2 ANQGSEA. Trimming cost V 5 bases and J 1 base, with 8 bases left between them. As DNA, the CDR3 is TGCAGCGTTTCGTCGAGGAACACTGAAGCTTTCTTT. It translates to CSVSSRNTEAFF. Together with reference TRBV29-1 and TRBJ1-1, the CDR3 gives the full variable domain: SAVISQKPSRDICQRGTSLTIQCQVDSQVTMMFWYRQQPGQSLTLIATANQGSEATYESGFVIDKFPISRPNLTFSTLTVSNMSPEDSSIYLCSVSSRNTEAFFGQGTRLTVV.

This clonotype appeared a single time. The CDR3 region has the DNA TGTGCCAGCAGCCAAGATGGGCCAGTAAATCAGCCCCAGCATTTT. Amino acid sequence: CASSQDGPVNQPQHF. The V call is TRBV3-1, the J call TRBJ1-5, with D unresolved. This CDR3 region has 15 residues. V lost 0 bases and J 4 bases, leaving 10 bases between the germline ends. In germline, CDR1 is LGHDT, CDR2 YNNKEL (reference sequence). The full variable domain, rest sourced from reference TRBV3-1 and TRBJ1-5, is DTAVSQTPKYLVTQMGNDKSIKCEQNLGHDTMYWYKQDSKKFLKIMFSYNNKELIINETVPNRFSPKSPDKAHLNLHINSLELGDSAVYFCASSQDGPVNQPQHFGDGTRLSIL.

This clonotype was detected only a few times. The chain employs TRBV7-2 and TRBJ1-5, with 7 bases identical to TRBD1. CDR3 size: 16 residues. Trimming took 4 bases from V and 6 from J; bases not matched to a gene: 12. Looked up from germline, CDR1 is SGHTA and CDR2 is FQGNSA. In DNA form, the CDR3 reads TGTGCCAGCAGCTATTACCCTACAGGGGTCGGTCAGCCCCAGCATTTT. It codes for CASSYYPTGVGQPQHF.

This chain joins TRBV7-9 and TRBJ2-3; D is unresolved. The germline V gene has CDR1 SEHNR and CDR2 FQNEAQ (reference sequence). V was clipped by 5 bases and J by 4 bases, with 13 bases between them. CDR3 size: 14 residues. CDR3 nucleotide sequence: TGTGCCAGCAGCGCCATTCGTCTGGCAGATACGCAGTATTTT. It translates to CASSAIRLADTQYF. Filled out from reference TRBV7-9 and TRBJ2-3, the complete variable domain reads DTGVSQNPRHKITKRGQNVTFRCDPISEHNRLYWYRQTLGQGPEFLTYFQNEAQLEKSRLLSDRFSAERPKGSFSTLEIQRTEQGDSAMYLCASSAIRLADTQYFGPGTRLTVL.

The chain is built from TRBV29-1 and TRBJ2-1, with TRBD2 identical over 9 bases. Trimming cost V 6 bases and J 10 bases; bases outside gene matches: 1. CDR1 and CDR2 from the germline V gene are SQVTM and ANQGSEA. The length of the CDR3 is 10 residues. The CDR3 DNA reads TGCAGCGTCCTAGCGGGGGAGCAGTTCTTC. It translates to CSVLAGEQFF.

The chain links TRBV13 to TRBJ2-1; the D is unclear. Germline assignment: CDR1 PRHDT and CDR2 FYEKMQ (reference sequence). CDR3 length equals 14 residues. The V end lost 4 bases, the J end lost 7 bases, and 14 bases lay between the germline ends. The CDR3 DNA reads as TGTGCCAGCAGCTCAATAGGGCTAGGAAATGAGCAGTTCTTC. Amino acid sequence: CASSSIGLGNEQFF.

The chain is built from TRBV3-1 and TRBJ2-2; the D gene is possibly TRBD1 (5 bases). Germline values: CDR1 LGHDT, CDR2 YNNKEL (reference sequence). V gave up 3 bases and J gave up 1 base, with 12 bases separating them. The CDR3 is 16 amino acids. Here the CDR3 reads CASSHSGNMNTGELFF. CDR3 sequence (DNA): TGTGCCAGCAGCCACTCAGGGAATATGAACACCGGGGAGCTGTTTTTT.

The J gene is TRBJ2-7, the V gene TRBV14; D gene ambiguous. This CDR3 region has 12 residues. Trimming left V 3 bases short and J 3 bases short, with 6 bases between. Germline V gives CDR1 SGHDN, CDR2 FVKESK. Here the CDR3 reads CASSHGIYEQYF. The CDR3 DNA follows: TGTGCCAGCAGCCATGGAATCTACGAGCAGTACTTC.

The V gene is TRBV3-1, the J gene TRBJ1-5; D is possibly TRBD1 (5 bases). Trimming removed 0 bases at V and 1 base at J, with 10 bases between. This CDR3 contains 16 residues. Germline-derived CDR1 and CDR2 are LGHDT and YNNKEL (reference sequence). This CDR3 is CASSQDVGGSNQPQHF. CDR3 nucleotides: TGTGCCAGCAGCCAAGATGTGGGGGGGAGCAATCAGCCCCAGCATTTT.

This sequence joins TRBV12-3 or TRBV12-4 and TRBJ1-2; D gene uncertain. This CDR3 has 14 residues. With 1 base removed from V and 2 bases from J, the gap between germline ends came to 8 bases. CDR3 residues: CASSLEGSNYGYTF. DNA for the CDR3: TGTGCCAGCAGTTTAGAGGGATCGAACTATGGCTACACCTTC.

This chain links TRBV9 with TRBJ2-7; 10 bases agree with TRBD1. V shed 0 bases, J shed 3 bases, and the junction held 6 bases outside the gene matches. This CDR3 comprises 16 residues. The germline V gene has CDR1 SGDLS and CDR2 YYNGEE. The CDR3 here is CASSVGRQGALYEQYF. The CDR3 DNA reads as TGTGCCAGCAGCGTAGGAAGACAGGGGGCACTCTACGAGCAGTACTTC.